This record covers a single T cell receptor (beta chain). Antigen unknown. These data come from a study of shared clonotypes between healthy human individuals. Study-level points and caveats: Naive subsets usually exceeded memory subsets in estimated richness.

The CDR3 loop spans 13 amino acids. Germline values: CDR1 MNHEY, CDR2 SMNVEV (reference sequence). Trimming took 5 bases from V and 7 from J, leaving 11 bases between them. The genomic DNA of each subset was split evenly across several immunoSEQ plates. Repertoires were generated with immunoSEQ multiplex PCR, while TCRdb's copy carries only in-frame clones and drops some. The sample has just over 2,000,000 clones, approximately 94% seen once. Naive CD8 isolation took CD45RO-negative cells positively selected for CCR7 and excluded terminally differentiated effector memory CD45RA+ cells. Healthy HIV-negative adults with no recent acute infections or vaccinations were recruited as donors.

The receptor's source is a man between 18 and 29 years old in good health. The chain uses TRBV27 and TRBJ2-2; D call uncertain. The sample comprised naive CD8+ T cells sorted from blood. CDR3 sequence: CASSPVTGGELFF. The CDR3 DNA sequence: TGTGCCAGCAGTCCAGTAACCGGCGGGGAGCTGTTTTTT.